Listed below are T cell receptor beta chains from one sample, sequenced in a study of somatic mutations in cytotoxic T cells in rheumatoid arthritis. Here immunoSEQ multiplex PCR was the method, and the copy in TCRdb shows in-frame clones only, minus some. The table lists some 18,000 clones, more than 80% of them singletons. Material: CD8+ T cells sorted from blood. All receptors come from an adult with rheumatoid arthritis. Both conserved end residues are part of each CDR3. The order of the fields is J gene, clone size, V gene, D gene, CDR3 protein, CDR3 DNA. D genes are given only for firm matches. Rows may omit the clone size; those that give it use once, few, many or a size class.

J gene: TRBJ1-6
clone size: few
V gene: TRBV4-1
D gene: .
CDR3 protein: CASSQAERQNSPLHF
CDR3 DNA: TGCGCCAGCAGCCAAGCAGAAAGGCAAAATTCACCCCTCCACTTT

J gene: TRBJ1-3
clone size: once
V gene: TRBV7-9
D gene: .
CDR3 protein: CATSGPYPLSGNTIYF
CDR3 DNA: TGTGCCACGAGTGGGCCCTATCCCCTCTCTGGAAACACCATATATTTT

J gene: TRBJ2-1
clone size: .
V gene: TRBV6-5
D gene: TRBD2
CDR3 protein: CASSPSGSEQFF
CDR3 DNA: TGTGCCAGCAGCCCCAGCGGGAGTGAGCAGTTCTTC

J gene: TRBJ2-5
clone size: .
V gene: TRBV28
D gene: .
CDR3 protein: CASSSLRRGIVQETQYF
CDR3 DNA: TGTGCCAGCAGTTCCTTACGCCGGGGGATAGTTCAAGAGACCCAGTACTTC

J gene: TRBJ1-1
clone size: .
V gene: TRBV19
D gene: .
CDR3 protein: CASSITHRDPRDTEAFF
CDR3 DNA: TGTGCCAGTAGTATCACCCACAGGGACCCTAGGGACACTGAAGCTTTCTTT

J gene: TRBJ2-7
clone size: .
V gene: TRBV7-2
D gene: TRBD2
CDR3 protein: CASSFFSEGGPYEQYF
CDR3 DNA: TGTGCCAGCAGCTTTTTTTCCGAGGGAGGGCCTTACGAGCAGTACTTC

J gene: TRBJ2-5
clone size: .
V gene: TRBV4-2
D gene: TRBD1
CDR3 protein: CASSQGRGLQETQYF
CDR3 DNA: TGTGCCAGCAGCCAAGGCAGGGGGCTTCAAGAGACCCAGTACTTC

J gene: TRBJ2-7
clone size: .
V gene: TRBV10-3
D gene: TRBD1
CDR3 protein: CAISGALEGQDRYEQYF
CDR3 DNA: TGTGCCATCAGTGGGGCCCTTGAGGGACAGGACCGGTACGAGCAGTACTTC

J gene: TRBJ1-2
clone size: .
V gene: TRBV30
D gene: .
CDR3 protein: CAWSGAGDYDYGYTF
CDR3 DNA: TGTGCCTGGAGTGGGGCAGGGGACTACGACTATGGCTACACCTTC

J gene: TRBJ2-5
clone size: .
V gene: TRBV20-1
D gene: .
CDR3 protein: CSARVSETQYF
CDR3 DNA: TGCAGTGCTAGAGTCTCAGAGACCCAGTACTTC

J gene: TRBJ2-3
clone size: .
V gene: TRBV15
D gene: TRBD2
CDR3 protein: CATSRDLAASTDTQYF
CDR3 DNA: TGTGCCACCAGCAGAGATCTAGCGGCTAGCACAGATACGCAGTATTTT

J gene: TRBJ2-7
clone size: .
V gene: TRBV7-9
D gene: TRBD2
CDR3 protein: CASSLGLVTSVVGEQYF
CDR3 DNA: TGTGCCAGCAGCCTAGGACTTGTTACTAGCGTTGTGGGTGAGCAGTACTTC

J gene: TRBJ1-2
clone size: .
V gene: TRBV7-9
D gene: TRBD1
CDR3 protein: CASSPPNRGANYGYTF
CDR3 DNA: TGTGCCAGCAGCCCCCCTAACAGGGGGGCTAACTATGGCTACACCTTC

J gene: TRBJ2-7
clone size: .
V gene: TRBV27
D gene: .
CDR3 protein: CASSFRMSSYEQYF
CDR3 DNA: TGTGCCAGCAGTTTTAGGATGAGCTCCTACGAGCAGTACTTC

J gene: TRBJ2-7
clone size: .
V gene: TRBV5-6
D gene: .
CDR3 protein: CASSFQQVNYEQYF
CDR3 DNA: TGTGCCAGCAGCTTTCAACAGGTGAACTACGAGCAGTACTTC

J gene: TRBJ1-3
clone size: .
V gene: TRBV30
D gene: .
CDR3 protein: CAWRTGLGNTIYF
CDR3 DNA: TGTGCCTGGAGAACAGGACTTGGAAACACCATATATTTT

J gene: TRBJ2-7
clone size: .
V gene: TRBV2
D gene: .
CDR3 protein: CASSGRGGEQYF
CDR3 DNA: TGTGCCAGCAGTGGACGGGGCGGCGAGCAGTACTTC

J gene: TRBJ1-4
clone size: .
V gene: TRBV7-9
D gene: TRBD1
CDR3 protein: CASSFEQGDEKLFF
CDR3 DNA: TGTGCCAGCAGCTTTGAACAGGGGGATGAAAAACTGTTTTTT

J gene: TRBJ2-1
clone size: once
V gene: TRBV7-9
D gene: .
CDR3 protein: CAGDRGHNEQFF
CDR3 DNA: TGTGCCGGGGACCGGGGGCACAATGAGCAGTTCTTC

J gene: TRBJ2-1
clone size: .
V gene: TRBV14
D gene: TRBD1
CDR3 protein: CASRKTGVSSYNEQFF
CDR3 DNA: TGTGCCAGCAGAAAGACAGGGGTTTCGTCCTACAATGAGCAGTTCTTC

J gene: TRBJ2-5
clone size: .
V gene: TRBV27
D gene: .
CDR3 protein: CASSTSVRETQYF
CDR3 DNA: TGTGCCAGCAGTACCTCCGTACGGGAGACCCAGTACTTC

J gene: TRBJ2-2
clone size: .
V gene: TRBV4-1
D gene: TRBD1
CDR3 protein: CASSLRDRNTGELFF
CDR3 DNA: TGCGCCAGCAGCCTCCGGGACAGGAACACCGGGGAGCTGTTTTTT

J gene: TRBJ2-1
clone size: .
V gene: TRBV29-1
D gene: .
CDR3 protein: CSVEEGGAEQFF
CDR3 DNA: TGCAGCGTTGAAGAAGGGGGGGCTGAGCAGTTCTTC

J gene: TRBJ1-5
clone size: .
V gene: TRBV6-5
D gene: .
CDR3 protein: CASRPQGRSQPQHF
CDR3 DNA: TGTGCCAGCAGACCTCAGGGAAGATCCCAGCCCCAGCATTTT

J gene: TRBJ1-2
clone size: .
V gene: TRBV19
D gene: .
CDR3 protein: CASSIADSAYGYTF
CDR3 DNA: TGTGCCAGTAGTATAGCCGACAGCGCCTATGGCTACACCTTC

J gene: TRBJ2-3
clone size: .
V gene: TRBV4-1
D gene: .
CDR3 protein: CASSQAPSTDTQYF
CDR3 DNA: TGCGCCAGCAGCCAAGCCCCCAGCACAGATACGCAGTATTTT

J gene: TRBJ1-2
clone size: .
V gene: TRBV2
D gene: TRBD1
CDR3 protein: CASSADRVYGYTF
CDR3 DNA: TGTGCCAGCAGCGCCGACAGGGTTTATGGCTACACCTTC

J gene: TRBJ2-1
clone size: .
V gene: TRBV6-6
D gene: .
CDR3 protein: CASSYGSNEQFF
CDR3 DNA: TGTGCCAGCAGTTATGGCTCCAATGAGCAGTTCTTC

J gene: TRBJ1-1
clone size: .
V gene: TRBV20-1
D gene: .
CDR3 protein: CSETQNTEAFF
CDR3 DNA: TGCAGTGAGACCCAGAACACTGAAGCTTTCTTT

J gene: TRBJ2-1
clone size: few
V gene: TRBV28
D gene: .
CDR3 protein: CASSPTPRSSYNEQFF
CDR3 DNA: TGTGCCAGCAGCCCGACTCCTAGGAGCTCCTACAATGAGCAGTTCTTC

J gene: TRBJ1-1
clone size: .
V gene: TRBV28
D gene: TRBD1
CDR3 protein: CASSQTGSAEAFF
CDR3 DNA: TGTGCCAGCAGCCAGACAGGGAGCGCTGAAGCTTTCTTT

J gene: TRBJ2-7
clone size: once
V gene: TRBV11-2
D gene: TRBD1
CDR3 protein: CASSQTDRVYEQYF
CDR3 DNA: TGTGCCAGCAGCCAAACGGACAGGGTCTACGAGCAGTACTTC

J gene: TRBJ2-7
clone size: .
V gene: TRBV2
D gene: .
CDR3 protein: CASSLPTGPRNDEQYF
CDR3 DNA: TGTGCCAGCAGTCTACCTACAGGGCCCCGCAACGACGAGCAGTACTTC

J gene: TRBJ2-2
clone size: .
V gene: TRBV9
D gene: TRBD2
CDR3 protein: CASSSLAGGPDTGELFF
CDR3 DNA: TGTGCCAGCAGTTCCTTAGCGGGGGGGCCAGACACCGGGGAGCTGTTTTTT

J gene: TRBJ2-6
clone size: .
V gene: TRBV9
D gene: TRBD1
CDR3 protein: CASSVPGTGRAGANVLTF
CDR3 DNA: TGTGCCAGCAGCGTACCCGGGACAGGGAGGGCTGGGGCCAACGTCCTGACTTTC

J gene: TRBJ2-5
clone size: once
V gene: TRBV29-1
D gene: TRBD2
CDR3 protein: CSVTGTSTKPTQETQYF
CDR3 DNA: TGCAGCGTTACCGGGACTAGCACTAAACCCACTCAAGAGACCCAGTACTTC

J gene: TRBJ2-7
clone size: .
V gene: TRBV4-2
D gene: .
CDR3 protein: CASSQDDYEQYF
CDR3 DNA: TGTGCCAGCAGCCAAGATGACTACGAGCAGTACTTC

J gene: TRBJ2-5
clone size: .
V gene: TRBV5-6
D gene: TRBD1
CDR3 protein: CASSKPTGGRQETQYF
CDR3 DNA: TGTGCCAGCAGCAAACCGACAGGGGGTCGCCAAGAGACCCAGTACTTC

J gene: TRBJ2-2
clone size: .
V gene: TRBV5-6
D gene: .
CDR3 protein: CASSLWTPNTGELFF
CDR3 DNA: TGTGCCAGCAGCTTATGGACTCCGAACACCGGGGAGCTGTTTTTT